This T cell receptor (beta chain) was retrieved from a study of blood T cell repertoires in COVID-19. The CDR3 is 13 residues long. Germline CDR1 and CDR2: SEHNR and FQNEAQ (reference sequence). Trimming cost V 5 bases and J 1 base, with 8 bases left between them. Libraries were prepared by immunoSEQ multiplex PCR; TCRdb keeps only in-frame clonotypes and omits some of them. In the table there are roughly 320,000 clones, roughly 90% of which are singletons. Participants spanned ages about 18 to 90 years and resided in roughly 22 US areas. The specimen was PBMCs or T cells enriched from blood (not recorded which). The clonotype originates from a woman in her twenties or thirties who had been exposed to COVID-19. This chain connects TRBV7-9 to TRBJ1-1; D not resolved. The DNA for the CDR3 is TGTGCCAGCAGCCTCCGACAGAACACTGAAGCTTTCTTT. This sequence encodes CASSLRQNTEAFF.